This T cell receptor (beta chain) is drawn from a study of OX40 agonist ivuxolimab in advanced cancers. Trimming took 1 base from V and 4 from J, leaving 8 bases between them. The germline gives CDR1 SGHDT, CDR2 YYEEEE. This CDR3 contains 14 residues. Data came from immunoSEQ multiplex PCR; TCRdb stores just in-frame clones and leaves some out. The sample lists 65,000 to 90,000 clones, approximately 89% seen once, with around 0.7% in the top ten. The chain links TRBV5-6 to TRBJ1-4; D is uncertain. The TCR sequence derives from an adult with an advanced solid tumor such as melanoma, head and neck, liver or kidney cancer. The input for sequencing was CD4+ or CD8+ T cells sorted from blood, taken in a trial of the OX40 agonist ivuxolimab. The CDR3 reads CASSLRQSNEKLFF. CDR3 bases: TGTGCCAGCAGCTTGCGGCAGAGTAATGAAAAACTGTTTTTT.